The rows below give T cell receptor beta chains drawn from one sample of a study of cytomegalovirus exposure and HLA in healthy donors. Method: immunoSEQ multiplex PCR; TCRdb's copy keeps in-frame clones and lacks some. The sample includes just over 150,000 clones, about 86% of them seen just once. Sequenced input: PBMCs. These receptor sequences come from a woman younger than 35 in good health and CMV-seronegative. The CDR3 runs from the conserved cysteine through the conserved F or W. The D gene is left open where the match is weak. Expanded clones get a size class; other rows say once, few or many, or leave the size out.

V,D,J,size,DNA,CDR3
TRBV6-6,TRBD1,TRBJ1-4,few,TGTGCCAGCAGAACCGGACAGGGCGTGGAAAAACTGTTTTTT,CASRTGQGVEKLFF
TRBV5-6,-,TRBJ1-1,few,TGTGCCAGCAGTCGGGACACCAACACTGAAGCTTTCTTT,CASSRDTNTEAFF
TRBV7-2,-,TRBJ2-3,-,TGTGCCAGCAGCTTAGAGCGGGCAGATACGCAGTATTTT,CASSLERADTQYF
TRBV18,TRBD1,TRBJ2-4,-,TGTGCCAGCTCCTCAGGGGGCGCGGCAACCAAAAACATTCAGTACTTC,CASSSGGAATKNIQYF
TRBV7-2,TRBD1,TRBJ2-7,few,TGTGCCAGCAGCTTCTCTCCCTGGGACAGGGCGGACGAGCAGTACTTC,CASSFSPWDRADEQYF
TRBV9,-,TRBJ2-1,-,TGTGCCAGCAGCTCCACCCCGGGTTGGAGTGAGCAGTTCTTC,CASSSTPGWSEQFF
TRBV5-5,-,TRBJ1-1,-,TGTGCCAGCACCTCATGGGGGGGTAACACTGAAGCTTTCTTT,CASTSWGGNTEAFF
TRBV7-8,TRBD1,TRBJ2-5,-,TGTGCCAGCAGCTTAGCCCGAGACAGGGGGCACGAGACCCAGTACTTC,CASSLARDRGHETQYF
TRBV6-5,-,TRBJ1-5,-,TGTGCCAGCACCACCCGTTCGGGGCAGCCCCAGCATTTT,CASTTRSGQPQHF
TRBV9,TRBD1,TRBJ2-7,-,TGTGCCAGCAGCGTGGGAAGGACAGGGGCCGAGCAGTACTTC,CASSVGRTGAEQYF
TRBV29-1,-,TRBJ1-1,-,TGCAGCGTTGAGACAGCACCAGACACTGAAGCTTTCTTT,CSVETAPDTEAFF
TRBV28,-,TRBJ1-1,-,TGTGCCAGCAGTTTCCTGACAGGGAACACTGAAGCTTTCTTT,CASSFLTGNTEAFF
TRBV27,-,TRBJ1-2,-,TGTGCCAGCAGTTTTAGACAGAACTATGGCTACACCTTC,CASSFRQNYGYTF
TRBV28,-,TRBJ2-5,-,TGTGCCAGCAGTTTGGGGACTCGACTCGGCGGGACCCAGTACTTC,CASSLGTRLGGTQYF
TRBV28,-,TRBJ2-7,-,TGTGCCAGCAGCTCGGGACTGGGGAGCTCCTACGAGCAGTACTTC,CASSSGLGSSYEQYF
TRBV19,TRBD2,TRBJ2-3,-,TGTGCCAGTAGTATGGTCGGCCACAGACTAGCGGGAGGGGCAGATACGCAGTATTTT,CASSMVGHRLAGGADTQYF
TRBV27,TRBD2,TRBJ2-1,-,TGTGCCAGCAGCCCTACTAGCGGATCCAATGAGCAGTTCTTC,CASSPTSGSNEQFF
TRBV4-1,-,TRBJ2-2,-,TGCGCCAGCAGCCTCATGGGGAGGACGAACACCGGGGAGCTGTTTTTT,CASSLMGRTNTGELFF
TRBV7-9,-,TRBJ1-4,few,TGTGCCAGCAGCTTAGGGGCGGGGTTGCGTGAAAAACTGTTTTTT,CASSLGAGLREKLFF
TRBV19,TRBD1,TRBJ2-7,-,TGTGCCAGTAGTAGGGACAGTTACTACGAGCAGTACTTC,CASSRDSYYEQYF
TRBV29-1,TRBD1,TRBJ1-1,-,TGCAGCGTTGAAGATTCTGGGACAGGGACTGAAGCTTTCTTT,CSVEDSGTGTEAFF
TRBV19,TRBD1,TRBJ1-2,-,TGTGCCAGTAGTATACCCGGGCCGGACAGGTCTAACTATGGCTACACCTTC,CASSIPGPDRSNYGYTF
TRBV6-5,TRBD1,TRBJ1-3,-,TGTGCCAGTCGGGACAGTGGAAACACCATATATTTT,CASRDSGNTIYF
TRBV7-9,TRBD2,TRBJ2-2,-,TGTGCCAGCACCCCACTAGCGGGGGGCCTGAACACCGGGGAGCTGTTTTTT,CASTPLAGGLNTGELFF
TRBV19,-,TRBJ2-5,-,TGTGCCAGTAGTATAGGGGGGAGGGAGACCCAGTACTTC,CASSIGGRETQYF
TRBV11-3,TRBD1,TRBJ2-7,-,TGTGCCAGCAGTCCAACAGGGGGCGAGCAGTACTTC,CASSPTGGEQYF
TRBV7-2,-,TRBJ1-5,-,TGTGCCAGCAGCTTAGGAGGAGGGCTGGGAAATCAGCCCCAGCATTTT,CASSLGGGLGNQPQHF
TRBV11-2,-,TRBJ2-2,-,TGTGCCAGCAGCTTAGCAGGGGAGAACACCGGGGAGCTGTTTTTT,CASSLAGENTGELFF
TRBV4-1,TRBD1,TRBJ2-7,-,TGCGCCAGCAGCCTCGGGACAGGAGTCTACGAGCAGTACTTC,CASSLGTGVYEQYF